The entry below gives a single TCR beta chain sequence along with its context. This entry comes from a study of blood T cell repertoires in COVID-19. The wider study: COVID-19 samples, acute and convalescent, were from the United States, Italy and Spain. Sources were T cells, B-cell-depleted T cells, or PBMCs; the material itself was cDNA or gDNA.

CDR3 size: 17 residues. The germline V gene has CDR1 SGHTA and CDR2 FQGNSA. V was clipped by 5 bases and J by 0 bases; unmatched bases: 12. Authors' processing steps: Amplification from reference gene primers served as the basis for estimated nucleated cell counts. Clones were sequenced by immunoSEQ multiplex PCR, and TCRdb holds only the in-frame ones, with some missing. The DNA gave D and trimming, while V, J and clone size come from that table. The sample records some 14,000 clones, nearly 90% being singletons. This chain uses TRBV7-2 with TRBJ1-1, with 7 bases that match TRBD1. This receptor was taken from a human donor with active COVID-19. The donor label of this sample is uncertain. Sequencing was performed on peripheral blood. The CDR3: CASSPKTQGVLNTEAFF. The DNA for the CDR3 is TGTGCCAGCAGCCCTAAAACCCAGGGGGTTTTGAACACTGAAGCTTTCTTT. Drawing the rest from reference TRBV7-2 and TRBJ1-1, the complete variable domain is GAGVSQSPSNKVTEKGKDVELRCDPISGHTALYWYRQSLGQGLEFLIYFQGNSAPDKSGLPSDRFSAERTGGSVSTLTIQRTQQEDSAVYLCASSPKTQGVLNTEAFFGQGTRLTVV.